Each of the 10 T cell receptor beta chains below was sequenced from the same sample in a study of OX40 agonist ivuxolimab in advanced cancers. The library was built by means of the immunoSEQ multiplex PCR assay. The immuneACCESS repertoire file appears here via TCRdb, limited to in-frame rearrangements. These files lack a portion of the clones; in checked studies, under half of the deficit traces to unresolved V genes, and the cause of the others is not known. Across this sample there are about 98,000 clones, with approximately 90% seen only once. The ten largest clones capture over 0.4% of the sample. The starting material was CD4+ or CD8+ T cells sorted from blood, obtained in a trial of the OX40 agonist ivuxolimab. These receptors all come from an adult with an advanced solid tumor such as melanoma, head and neck, liver or kidney cancer.

The chain uses TRBV2 and TRBJ1-4; weak D call: TRBD1 (6 bases). Deletions cut 5 bases from V and 4 bases from J, with 14 bases between. The CDR3 sequence is 15 residues long. Germline V gives CDR1 SNHLY, CDR2 FYNNEI. The CDR3 sequence: CASSSRDTHNEKLFF. CDR3 DNA: TGTGCCAGCAGTAGCCGGGACACCCATAATGAAAAACTGTTTTTT.

This chain joins TRBV9 and TRBJ2-1; TRBD2 might be the D (5 bases). Trimming took 0 bases from V and 5 from J, leaving 15 bases between them. Germline loops: CDR1 SGDLS, CDR2 YYNGEE. The length of the CDR3 is 16 residues. For the CDR3, the DNA is TGTGCCAGCAGCGTAGGTTCTAGCCTTTTAAACAATGAGCAGTTCTTC. It translates to CASSVGSSLLNNEQFF.

The count of this clone is one. The J gene is TRBJ1-3, the V gene TRBV18, with D possibly TRBD1 on 5 matching bases. Trimming removed 6 bases at V and 3 bases at J, with 9 bases between. Germline V gene lookup returns CDR1 KGHSH and CDR2 LQKENI. This CDR3 spans 13 amino acids. The DNA for the CDR3 is TGTGCCAGCTCTTCGGGACTTGGAAACACCATATATTTT. Its protein is CASSSGLGNTIYF.

The rearrangement uses TRBV5-1 and TRBJ1-5; TRBD1 aligns across 8 bases. Trimming at V came to 4 bases and at J to 6 bases, leaving 6 bases not matched to a gene. CDR3 length equals 14 residues. Per the germline V gene, CDR1 is SGHRS and CDR2 is YFSETQ. The CDR3 loop reads CASSAGQGSQPQHF. The CDR3 nucleotides read TGCGCCAGCAGCGCCGGACAGGGTAGTCAGCCCCAGCATTTT.

The chain employs TRBV5-1 and TRBJ1-1; 10 bases fit TRBD1. The junction had 6 bases not matched to a gene; V was cut back by 4 bases and J by 3 bases. In germline, CDR1 is SGHRS, CDR2 YFSETQ. This CDR3 is built from 15 residues. CDR3: CASSIRDRGDTEAFF. The CDR3 DNA is TGCGCCAGCAGCATACGGGACAGGGGCGACACTGAAGCTTTCTTT.

This clone was seen just once. This rearrangement joins TRBV15 to TRBJ1-1, with unresolved D. Trimming took off 8 bases at V and 3 bases at J, with 7 bases between the two ends. CDR3 length: 11 residues. Germline CDR1 LNHNV, CDR2 YYDKDF (reference sequence). The CDR3 sequence: CATRWDTEAFF. The CDR3 nucleotides read TGTGCCACCCGCTGGGACACTGAAGCTTTCTTT.

The chain joins TRBV28 to TRBJ1-5, with TRBD1 identical over 8 bases. V lost 1 base and J lost 6; bases outside the gene matches: 11. The CDR3 extends over 17 amino acids. Germline lookup yields CDR1 MDHEN and CDR2 SYDVKM. The CDR3 DNA reads TGTGCCAGCAGTTTATTGGGGGCGACAGGGGATTCTCAGCCCCAGCATTTT. It specifies CASSLLGATGDSQPQHF.

This clone was counted once. This chain links TRBV4-3 with TRBJ2-5; D may correspond to TRBD1 or TRBD2 (5 bases each). With 4 bases removed from V and 7 bases from J, the gap between germline ends came to 10 bases. This CDR3 has 12 amino acids. In germline, CDR1 is LGHNA, CDR2 YSLEER. The CDR3 sequence is CASSRDLGTQYF. CDR3 nucleotides: TGCGCCAGCAGCCGGGACCTGGGGACCCAGTACTTC.

CDR3 DNA: TGTGCCAGCAGCTCGGCAGTCTCTGGGGCCAACGTCCTGACTTTC. This translates into CASSSAVSGANVLTF. The chain combines TRBV7-2 with TRBJ2-6; D unclear. From germline, CDR1 is SGHTA and CDR2 FQGNSA. The CDR3 covers 15 residues. V gave up 4 bases and J gave up 0 bases, with 7 bases separating them.

This clone was counted only a few times. The gene calls are TRBV6-4 and TRBJ1-1; maybe TRBD1 (6 bases). Trimming stripped 0 bases from V and 5 bases from J, with 13 bases between. Germline-derived CDR1 and CDR2 are MRHNA and SNTAGT. This CDR3 spans 15 amino acids. CDR3 amino acids: CASSDSIGGDTEAFF. CDR3 bases: TGTGCCAGCAGTGACTCGATAGGGGGAGATACTGAAGCTTTCTTT.